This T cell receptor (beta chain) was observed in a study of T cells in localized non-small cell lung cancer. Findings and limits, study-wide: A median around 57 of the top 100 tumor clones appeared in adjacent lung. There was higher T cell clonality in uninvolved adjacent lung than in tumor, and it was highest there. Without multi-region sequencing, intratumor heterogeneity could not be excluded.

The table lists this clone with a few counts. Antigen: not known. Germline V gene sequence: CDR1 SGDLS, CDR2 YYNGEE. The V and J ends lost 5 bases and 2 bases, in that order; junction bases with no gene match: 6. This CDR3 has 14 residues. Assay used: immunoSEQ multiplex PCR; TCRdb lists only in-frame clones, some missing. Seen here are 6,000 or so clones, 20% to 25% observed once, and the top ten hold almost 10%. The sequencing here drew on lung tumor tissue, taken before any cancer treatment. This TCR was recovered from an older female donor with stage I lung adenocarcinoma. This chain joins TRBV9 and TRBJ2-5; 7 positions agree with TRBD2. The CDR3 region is CASSGSSGQETQYF. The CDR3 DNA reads TGTGCCAGCAGTGGATCTAGCGGACAAGAGACCCAGTACTTC.